What follows are 9 T cell receptor beta chains derived from one specimen sequenced in a study of control samples from healthy donors and cancer patients. The repertoire was sequenced with immunoSEQ multiplex PCR; TCRdb's copy has only in-frame clones and lacks some. The top ten hold more than 6% of the sample, which has 350,000 to 450,000 clones, 90% seen once. The sequenced sample consisted of PBMCs. The origin of the receptors is a man in his forties with head and neck cancer.

This clone was seen a single time. The chain uses TRBV11-3 and TRBJ1-1; TRBD1 is a possible D gene (5 bases). The CDR3 extends over 13 amino acids. Looked up from germline, CDR1 is SGHNT and CDR2 is YENEEA. The V end lost 3 bases, the J end lost 10 bases, and 15 bases lay between the germline ends. The CDR3 coding sequence is TGTGCCAGCAGCTTTAGCCGACAGAGTGGAGCTTTCTTT. Translated: CASSFSRQSGAFF.

This chain uses TRBV6-1 with TRBJ2-1; D may match TRBD1 or TRBD2 (6 bases each). This CDR3 is built from 15 residues. Deletions cut 7 bases from V and 6 bases from J, with 19 bases between. From germline, CDR1 is MNHNS and CDR2 SASEGT. CDR3 residues: CASNTGGPDINEQFF. CDR3 sequence (DNA): TGTGCCAGCAATACCGGGGGCCCTGATATCAATGAGCAGTTCTTC.

This clone was observed a handful of times. The chain's CDR3 is CASTGGAQETQYF. CDR3 nucleotides: TGTGCCAGCACGGGGGGGGCTCAAGAGACCCAGTACTTC. The rearrangement joins TRBV6-5 to TRBJ2-5, with TRBD2 identical over 8 bases. Germline CDR1 is MNHEY and CDR2 is SVGAGI. This CDR3 has 13 amino acids. V lost 7 bases and J lost 2; bases outside the gene matches: 3.

The V call is TRBV9, the J call TRBJ2-7; 9 positions match TRBD1. Germline lookup yields CDR1 SGDLS and CDR2 YYNGEE. The CDR3 extends over 14 amino acids. V shed 5 bases, J shed 4 bases, and the junction held 7 bases outside the gene matches. The CDR3 protein is CASSSGTGTYEQYF. The CDR3 coding sequence is TGTGCCAGCAGTTCCGGGACAGGGACGTACGAGCAGTACTTC.

The genes are TRBV19 and TRBJ1-1, with D possibly matching TRBD1 (6 bases). The length of the CDR3 is 15 residues. V was clipped by 7 bases and J by 1 base, with 16 bases between them. Germline CDR1 is LNHDA and CDR2 is SQIVND (reference sequence). In nucleotides, the CDR3 is TGTGCCAGTACCACAACAGGGTCAGGGAACACTGAAGCTTTCTTT. Translation gives CASTTTGSGNTEAFF. The full variable domain, with the rest looked up from reference TRBV19 and TRBJ1-1, is DGGITQSPKYLFRKEGQNVTLSCEQNLNHDAMYWYRQDPGQGLRLIYYSQIVNDFQKGDIAEGYSVSREKKESFPLTVTSAQKNPTAFYLCASTTTGSGNTEAFFGQGTRLTVV.

This chain links TRBV4-1 with TRBJ2-3; TRBD2 is a possible D gene (6 bases). This CDR3 is 18 amino acids long. Per germline, CDR1 MGHRA and CDR2 YSYEKL. Trimming pared 2 bases from V and 0 bases from J, leaving 18 bases between. The CDR3, as DNA: TGCGCCAGCAGCCAACGCCCAGGGCTAGCGAGTAGCACAGATACGCAGTATTTT. Protein product: CASSQRPGLASSTDTQYF.

This clone was detected only once. This sequence joins TRBV29-1 and TRBJ1-1, with TRBD1 as a possible D gene (5 bases). The CDR3 loop spans 13 amino acids. Trimming pared 2 bases from V and 4 bases from J, leaving 11 bases between. Germline CDR1 SQVTM, CDR2 ANQGSEA. The CDR3 DNA follows: TGCAGCGTTGAAACATCTAGGGGCACTGAAGCTTTCTTT. This gives the protein CSVETSRGTEAFF.

This clone appeared a single time. The V and J genes are TRBV2 and TRBJ1-1; D uncertain. This CDR3 has 11 amino acids. Between the trimmed V and J ends, which lost 6 bases and 8 bases, there was a span of 10 bases. The germline CDR1 and CDR2 sequences are SNHLY and FYNNEI. CDR3 nucleotides: TGTGCCAGCAGCCTTCGGGCCGAAGCTTTCTTT. Translated, it gives CASSLRAEAFF.

This clone was seen only a few times. The J gene is TRBJ2-2, the V gene TRBV10-1; 13 bases fit TRBD2. The V and J ends lost 8 bases and 3 bases, in that order; junction bases with no gene match: 15. This CDR3 spans 19 amino acids. Germline V gene data show CDR1 as WNHNN and CDR2 as SYGVQD (reference sequence). The CDR3 loop is CASGPSTGTSGDYTGELFF. CDR3 DNA sequence: TGCGCCAGCGGCCCCAGTACCGGGACTAGCGGGGACTACACCGGGGAGCTGTTTTTT.